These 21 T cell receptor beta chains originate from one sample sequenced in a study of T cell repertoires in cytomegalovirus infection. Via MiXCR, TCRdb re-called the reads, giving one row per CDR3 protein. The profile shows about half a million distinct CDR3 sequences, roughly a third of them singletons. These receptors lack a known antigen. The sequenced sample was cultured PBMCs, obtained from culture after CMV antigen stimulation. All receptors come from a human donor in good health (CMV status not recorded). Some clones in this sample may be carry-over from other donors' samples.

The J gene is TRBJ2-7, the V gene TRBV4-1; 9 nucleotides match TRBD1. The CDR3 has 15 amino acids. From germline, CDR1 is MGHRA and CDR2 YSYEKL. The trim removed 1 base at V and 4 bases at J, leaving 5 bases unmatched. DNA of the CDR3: TGCGCCAGCAGCCAAGCCGGGACAGGGAATTACGAGCAGTACTTC. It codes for CASSQAGTGNYEQYF.

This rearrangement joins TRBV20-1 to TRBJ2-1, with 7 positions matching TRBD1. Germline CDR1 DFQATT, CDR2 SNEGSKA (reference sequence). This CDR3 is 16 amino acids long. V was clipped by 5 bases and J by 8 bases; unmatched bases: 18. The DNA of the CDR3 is TGCAGTGCTTCAGGCTCAGGCCAGGGGGTTAACTATGAGCAGTTCTTC. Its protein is CSASGSGQGVNYEQFF.

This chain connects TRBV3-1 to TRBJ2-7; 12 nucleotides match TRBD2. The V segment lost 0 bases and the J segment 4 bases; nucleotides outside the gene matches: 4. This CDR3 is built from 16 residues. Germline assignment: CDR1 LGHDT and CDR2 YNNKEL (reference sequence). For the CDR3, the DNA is TGTGCCAGCAGCCAAGAGACTAGCGGGAGTTTGTACGAGCAGTACTTC. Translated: CASSQETSGSLYEQYF.

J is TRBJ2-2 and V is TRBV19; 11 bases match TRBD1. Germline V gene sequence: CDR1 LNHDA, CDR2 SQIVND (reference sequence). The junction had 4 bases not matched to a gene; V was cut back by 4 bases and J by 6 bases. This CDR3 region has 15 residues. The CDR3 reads CASSTGQGDPGELFF. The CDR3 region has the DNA TGTGCCAGTAGTACGGGACAGGGGGACCCCGGGGAGCTGTTTTTT.

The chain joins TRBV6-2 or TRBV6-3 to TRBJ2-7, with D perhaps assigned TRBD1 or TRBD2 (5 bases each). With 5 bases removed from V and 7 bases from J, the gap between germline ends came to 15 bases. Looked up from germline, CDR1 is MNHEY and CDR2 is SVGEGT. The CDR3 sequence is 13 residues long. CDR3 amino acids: CASSNLPWGEQYV. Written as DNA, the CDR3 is TGTGCCAGCAGTAACCTTCCTTGGGGGGAGCAGTACGTC.

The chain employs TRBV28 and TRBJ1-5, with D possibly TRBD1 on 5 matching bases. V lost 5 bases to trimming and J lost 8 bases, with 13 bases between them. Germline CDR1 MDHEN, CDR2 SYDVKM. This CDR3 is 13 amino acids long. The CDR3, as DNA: TGTGCCAGCAGTAACCGGGACGCTAAGCCCCAGCATTTT. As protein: CASSNRDAKPQHF. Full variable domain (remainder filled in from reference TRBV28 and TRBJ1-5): DVKVTQSSRYLVKRTGEKVFLECVQDMDHENMFWYRQDPGLGLRLIYFSYDVKMKEKGDIPEGYSVSREKKERFSLILESASTNQTSMYLCASSNRDAKPQHFGDGTRLSIL.

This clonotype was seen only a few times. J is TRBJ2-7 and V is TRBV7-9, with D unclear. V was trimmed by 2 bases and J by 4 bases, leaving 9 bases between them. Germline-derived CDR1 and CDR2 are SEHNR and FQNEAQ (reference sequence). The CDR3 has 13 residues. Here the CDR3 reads CASSLLAPYEQYV. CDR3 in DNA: TGTGCCAGCAGCTTATTAGCACCTTACGAGCAGTACGTC.

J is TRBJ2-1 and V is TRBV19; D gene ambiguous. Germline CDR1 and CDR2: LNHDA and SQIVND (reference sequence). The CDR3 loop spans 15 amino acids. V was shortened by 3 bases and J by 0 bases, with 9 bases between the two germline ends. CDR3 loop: CASSMELVSYNEQFF. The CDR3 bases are TGTGCCAGTAGTATGGAACTCGTCTCCTACAATGAGCAGTTCTTC.

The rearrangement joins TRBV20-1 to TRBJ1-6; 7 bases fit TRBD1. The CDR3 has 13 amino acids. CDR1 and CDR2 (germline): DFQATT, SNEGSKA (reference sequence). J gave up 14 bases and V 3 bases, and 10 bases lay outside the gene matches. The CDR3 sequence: CSARPQGDGSLHF. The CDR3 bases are TGCAGTGCTAGGCCCCAGGGGGATGGTTCCCTCCACTTT.

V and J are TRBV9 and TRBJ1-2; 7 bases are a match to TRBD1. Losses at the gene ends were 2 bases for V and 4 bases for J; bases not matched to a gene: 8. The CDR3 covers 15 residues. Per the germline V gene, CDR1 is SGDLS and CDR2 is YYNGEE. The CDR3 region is CASSVGLGGLYGYTF. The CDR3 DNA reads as TGTGCCAGCAGCGTTGGGTTAGGGGGCCTCTATGGCTACACCTTC. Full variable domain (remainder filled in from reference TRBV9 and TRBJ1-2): DSGVTQTPKHLITATGQRVTLRCSPRSGDLSVYWYQQSLDQGLQFLIQYYNGEERAKGNILERFSAQQFPDLHSELNLSSLELGDSALYFCASSVGLGGLYGYTFGSGTRLTVV.

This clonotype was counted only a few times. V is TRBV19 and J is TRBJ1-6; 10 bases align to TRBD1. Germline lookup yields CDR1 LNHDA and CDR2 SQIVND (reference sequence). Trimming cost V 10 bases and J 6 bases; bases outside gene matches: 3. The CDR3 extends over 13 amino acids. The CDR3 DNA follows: TGTGCCATAGGGGACAGGGGTAATTCACCCCTCCACTTT. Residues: CAIGDRGNSPLHF.

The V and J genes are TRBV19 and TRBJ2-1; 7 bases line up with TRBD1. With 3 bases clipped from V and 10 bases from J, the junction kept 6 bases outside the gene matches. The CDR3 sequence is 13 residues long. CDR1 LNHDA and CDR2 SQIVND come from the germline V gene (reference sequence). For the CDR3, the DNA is TGTGCCAGTAGTATTACAGGGGCCGGGGAGCAGTTCTTC. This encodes CASSITGAGEQFF.

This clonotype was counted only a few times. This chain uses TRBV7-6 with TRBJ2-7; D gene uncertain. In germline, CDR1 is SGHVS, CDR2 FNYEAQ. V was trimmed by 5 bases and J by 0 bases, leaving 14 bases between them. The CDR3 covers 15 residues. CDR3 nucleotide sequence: TGTGCCAGCAGCCCCCGCGAAGGCTTCTCCTACGAGCAGTACTTC. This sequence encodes CASSPREGFSYEQYF.

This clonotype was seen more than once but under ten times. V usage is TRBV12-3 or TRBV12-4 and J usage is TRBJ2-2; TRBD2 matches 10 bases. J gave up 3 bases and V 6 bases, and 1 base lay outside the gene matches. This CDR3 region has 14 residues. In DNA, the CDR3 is TGTGCCAGCAGAGGGACTAGCGACACCGGGGAGCTGTTTTTT. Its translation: CASRGTSDTGELFF.

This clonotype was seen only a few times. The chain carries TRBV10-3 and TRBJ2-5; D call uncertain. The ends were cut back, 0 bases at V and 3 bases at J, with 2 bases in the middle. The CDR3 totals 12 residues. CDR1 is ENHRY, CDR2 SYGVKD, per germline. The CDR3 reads CAISESEETQYF. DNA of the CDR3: TGTGCCATCAGTGAGTCGGAAGAGACCCAGTACTTC.

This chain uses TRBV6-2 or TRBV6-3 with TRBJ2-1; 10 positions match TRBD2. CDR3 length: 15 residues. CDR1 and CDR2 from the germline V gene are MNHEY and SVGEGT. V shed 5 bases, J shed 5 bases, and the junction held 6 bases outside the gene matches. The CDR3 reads CASSLAGVVHNEQFF. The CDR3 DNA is TGTGCCAGCAGTCTAGCGGGAGTTGTCCACAATGAGCAGTTCTTC.

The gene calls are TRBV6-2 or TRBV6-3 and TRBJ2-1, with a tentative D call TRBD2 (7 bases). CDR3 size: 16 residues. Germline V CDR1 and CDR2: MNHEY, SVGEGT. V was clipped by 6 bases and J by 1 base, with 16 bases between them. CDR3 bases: TGTGCCAGCAGCGCCCTGGGGGGGCTTTCCTACAATGAGCAGTTCTTC. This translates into CASSALGGLSYNEQFF.

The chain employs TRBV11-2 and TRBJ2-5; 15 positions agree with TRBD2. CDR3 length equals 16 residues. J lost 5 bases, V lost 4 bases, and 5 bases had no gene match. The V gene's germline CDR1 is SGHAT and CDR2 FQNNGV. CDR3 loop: CASSSGTSGRSETQYF. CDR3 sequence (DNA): TGTGCCAGCAGCTCCGGGACTAGCGGGAGGAGCGAGACCCAGTACTTC.

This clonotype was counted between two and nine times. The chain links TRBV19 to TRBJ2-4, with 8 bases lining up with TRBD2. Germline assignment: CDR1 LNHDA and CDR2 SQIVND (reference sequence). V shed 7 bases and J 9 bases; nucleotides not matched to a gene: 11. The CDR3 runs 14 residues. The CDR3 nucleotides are TGTGCCAGTACCCAGACTAGCGTTTCCGTCATTCAGTACTTC. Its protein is CASTQTSVSVIQYF.

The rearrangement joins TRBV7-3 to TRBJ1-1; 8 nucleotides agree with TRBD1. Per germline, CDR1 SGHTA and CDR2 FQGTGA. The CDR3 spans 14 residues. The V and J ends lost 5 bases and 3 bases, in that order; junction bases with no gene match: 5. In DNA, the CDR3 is TGTGCCAGCAGCCCGACAGGGGTTGACACTGAAGCTTTCTTT. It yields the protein CASSPTGVDTEAFF.

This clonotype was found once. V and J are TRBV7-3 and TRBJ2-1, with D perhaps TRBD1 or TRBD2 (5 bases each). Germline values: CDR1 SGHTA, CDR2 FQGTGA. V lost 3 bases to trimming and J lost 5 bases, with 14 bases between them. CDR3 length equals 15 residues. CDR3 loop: CASSLGWGMNNEQFF. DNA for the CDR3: TGTGCCAGCAGCTTGGGATGGGGGATGAACAATGAGCAGTTCTTC.